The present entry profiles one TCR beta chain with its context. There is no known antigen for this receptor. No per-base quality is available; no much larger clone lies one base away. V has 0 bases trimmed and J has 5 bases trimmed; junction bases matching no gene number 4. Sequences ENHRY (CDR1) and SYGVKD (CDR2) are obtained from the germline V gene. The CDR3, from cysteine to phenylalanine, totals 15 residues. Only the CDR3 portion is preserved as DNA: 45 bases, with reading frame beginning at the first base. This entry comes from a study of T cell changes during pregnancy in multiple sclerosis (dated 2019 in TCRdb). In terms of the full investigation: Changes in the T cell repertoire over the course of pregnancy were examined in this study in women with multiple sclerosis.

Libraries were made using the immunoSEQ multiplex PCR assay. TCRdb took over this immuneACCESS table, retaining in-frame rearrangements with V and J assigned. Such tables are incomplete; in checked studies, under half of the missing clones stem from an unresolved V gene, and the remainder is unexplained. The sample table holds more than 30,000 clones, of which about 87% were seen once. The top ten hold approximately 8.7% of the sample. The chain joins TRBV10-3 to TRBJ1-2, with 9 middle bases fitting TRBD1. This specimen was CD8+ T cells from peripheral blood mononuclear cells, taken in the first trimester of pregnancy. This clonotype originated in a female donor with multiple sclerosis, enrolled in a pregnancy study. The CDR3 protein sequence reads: CAISESQGASYGYTF. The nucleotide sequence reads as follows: TGTGCCATCAGTGAGTCACAGGGGGCATCTTATGGCTACACCTTC.